Listed here are 30 T cell receptor beta chains from one sample, sequenced in a study of blood T cells in healthy people across ages. A sample-barcoded 5' primer and a J-beta primer mix were used in a second PCR of about 7 to 12 cycles. MiXCR was run by TCRdb on the 5' RACE reads, yielding one entry per CDR3 protein. The sample yields hundreds of thousands of distinct CDR3 sequences, less than 25% seen once. These data also formed part of another study, on T cells of mothers and their children.

Sequencing was performed on blood. The receptors come from a boy younger than 18 in good health.

This rearrangement joins TRBV14 to TRBJ2-1, with 11 nucleotides matching TRBD2. The end of the DNA aligns better with TRBJ2-5, so the J call may be wrong. This CDR3 spans 17 amino acids. Germline V gives CDR1 SGHDN, CDR2 FVKESK. CDR3 region: CASSLFTLTSGEETQYF. CDR3 DNA: TGTGCCAGCAGCCTCTTCACTCTGACTAGCGGGGAAGAGACCCAGTACTTC.

This clonotype has a single count. This chain joins TRBV28 and TRBJ2-1; 10 positions agree with TRBD1. The J call is in doubt because the DNA end fits TRBJ2-7 better. Per the germline V gene, CDR1 is MDHEN and CDR2 is SYDVKM. This CDR3 spans 11 amino acids. CDR3: CETGTGDEQYF. The CDR3 DNA sequence: TGTGAAACCGGGACAGGGGACGAGCAGTACTTC.

The chain uses TRBV18 and TRBJ1-2, with 8 bases matching TRBD1. Trimming cost V 4 bases and J 7 bases; bases outside gene matches: 5. Germline V gives CDR1 KGHSH, CDR2 LQKENI. CDR3 size: 13 residues. The CDR3 region is CASSRTGTGGYTF. The CDR3 DNA reads TGTGCCAGCTCACGAACAGGGACAGGTGGCTACACCTTC. The full variable domain, with the rest looked up from reference TRBV18 and TRBJ1-2, is NAGVMQNPRHLVRRRGQEARLRCSPMKGHSHVYWYRQLPEEGLKFMVYLQKENIIDESGMPKERFSAEFPKEGPSILRIQQVVRGDSAAYFCASSRTGTGGYTFGSGTRLTVV.

The rearrangement uses TRBV7-8 and TRBJ2-3; D gene unclear. Per germline, CDR1 SGHVS and CDR2 FQNEAQ. V lost 7 bases and J 6 bases, leaving 14 bases between the germline ends. The CDR3 consists of 13 residues. The CDR3: CASTPTPWDTQYF. The CDR3 DNA sequence: TGTGCCAGCACCCCCACCCCCTGGGATACGCAGTATTTT.

There are a few counts of this clonotype. The chain has TRBV9 and TRBJ1-6, with a weak D call TRBD1 (6 bases). The CDR3 consists of 15 residues. Trimming took 4 bases from V and 5 from J, leaving 13 bases between them. CDR1 and CDR2 from the germline V gene are SGDLS and YYNGEE. As DNA, the CDR3 is TGTGCCAGCAGCACTGGGGACATTGATAATTCACCCCTCCACTTT. This sequence encodes CASSTGDIDNSPLHF.

This chain joins TRBV18 and TRBJ2-3; TRBD2 matches 7 bases. Germline V lookup: CDR1 KGHSH, CDR2 LQKENI. CDR3 length equals 15 residues. After removal of 6 bases from V and 6 bases from J, the junction contained 12 bases not matched to a gene. The DNA for the CDR3 is TGTGCCAGCTCTCGTATGGCGGGAGATGTGGATACGCAGTATTTT. Translating gives CASSRMAGDVDTQYF.

The V gene is TRBV6-6, the J gene TRBJ1-3; TRBD1 is a possible D gene (6 bases). The CDR3 length is 13 residues. Germline assignment: CDR1 MNHNY and CDR2 SVGAGI (reference sequence). V shed 5 bases and J shed 8 bases, with 13 bases lying between them. CDR3 nucleotides: TGTGCCAGCAGTGTTGGGGGGGCGGACACCATATATTTT. This codes for CASSVGGADTIYF.

This clonotype was detected many times. This sequence joins TRBV7-2 and TRBJ2-1, with no clear D. Trimming removed 1 base from V and 0 bases from J, with 4 bases in between. Germline V gives CDR1 SGHTA, CDR2 FQGNSA. The CDR3 length is 14 residues. DNA of the CDR3: TGTGCCAGCAGCTTAGGGGGCTCCTACAATGAGCAGTTCTTC. Encoded protein: CASSLGGSYNEQFF.

This sequence joins TRBV20-1 and TRBJ2-5; either TRBD1 or TRBD2 may fit D (6 bases each). Germline-derived CDR1 and CDR2 are DFQATT and SNEGSKA (reference sequence). V was trimmed by 1 base and J by 5 bases, leaving 11 bases between them. The CDR3 consists of 13 residues. CDR3 DNA: TGCAGTGCTAGAGGTCGGAGGGGGGAGACCCAGTACTTC. Translating it yields CSARGRRGETQYF.

The gene calls are TRBV7-9 and TRBJ1-6; D unresolved. The CDR3 loop spans 15 amino acids. The V end lost 5 bases, the J end lost 1 base, and 9 bases lay between the germline ends. Germline assignment: CDR1 SEHNR and CDR2 FQNEAQ (reference sequence). CDR3 coding DNA: TGTGCCAGCAGCGTTATGGTGTCCTATAATTCACCCCTCCACTTT. Encoded protein: CASSVMVSYNSPLHF. Complete variable domain (other parts from reference TRBV7-9 and TRBJ1-6): DTGVSQNPRHKITKRGQNVTFRCDPISEHNRLYWYRQTLGQGPEFLTYFQNEAQLEKSRLLSDRFSAERPKGSFSTLEIQRTEQGDSAMYLCASSVMVSYNSPLHFGNGTRLTVT.

The V and J genes are TRBV7-2 and TRBJ2-1, with D uncertain. CDR1 is SGHTA and CDR2 is FQGNSA in the germline V gene. Trimming stripped 5 bases from V and 4 bases from J, with 21 bases between. CDR3 length equals 17 residues. DNA of the CDR3: TGTGCCAGCAGCCCTCGGTTTTCGTCCCTAGGTTACAATGAGCAGTTCTTC. Its protein product is CASSPRFSSLGYNEQFF.

The V gene is TRBV18, the J gene TRBJ2-5, with D perhaps TRBD1 or TRBD2 (5 bases each). Gene TRBJ2-7 matches the end of the DNA better, so the J call may be wrong. CDR1 KGHSH and CDR2 LQKENI come from the germline V gene. CDR3 size: 13 residues. CDR3 sequence reads: CASSSGARYEQYF. In DNA form, the CDR3 reads TGTGCCAGCTCATCCGGGGCACGCTACGAGCAGTACTTC.

This clonotype showed up just a few times. The chain links TRBV30 to TRBJ2-7; 7 bases match TRBD1. Unmatched junction bases numbered 9, after V lost 7 bases and J lost 3 bases. The CDR3 consists of 13 residues. Germline loops: CDR1 GTSNPN, CDR2 SVGIG (reference sequence). In DNA form, the CDR3 reads TGTGCCTCCTCCCGGGACAGACTCTACGAGCAGTACTTC. Amino acids: CASSRDRLYEQYF.

This clonotype showed up just a few times. The rearrangement uses TRBV2 and TRBJ2-4; D unclear. Trimming cost V 3 bases and J 9 bases, with 18 bases left between them. The germline CDR1 and CDR2 sequences are SNHLY and FYNNEI. This CDR3 has 15 amino acids. CDR3 protein: CASSEGKSQLGIQYF. In DNA form, the CDR3 reads TGTGCCAGCAGTGAGGGCAAATCCCAGTTAGGCATTCAGTACTTC. Filled out from reference TRBV2 and TRBJ2-4, the complete variable domain reads EPEVTQTPSHQVTQMGQEVILRCVPISNHLYFYWYRQILGQKVEFLVSFYNNEISEKSEIFDDQFSVERPDGSNFTLKIRSTKLEDSAMYFCASSEGKSQLGIQYFGAGTRLSVL.

CDR3 bases: TGCAGTGCTAGGGTATTACTAGCGGATTCCTACAATGAGCAGTTCTTC. This codes for CSARVLLADSYNEQFF. This chain uses TRBV20-1 with TRBJ2-1, with 8 bases that match TRBD2. This CDR3 contains 16 residues. Germline V gene lookup returns CDR1 DFQATT and CDR2 SNEGSKA (reference sequence). With V trimmed by 3 bases and J by 1 base, 8 bases remained unmatched.

This chain connects TRBV6-1 to TRBJ1-4; D is perhaps TRBD1 (5 bases). V lost 5 bases and J lost 8, with 15 bases in between. The CDR3 has 14 residues. Per germline, CDR1 MNHNS and CDR2 SASEGT. The CDR3 sequence: CASSPGPAGEKLFF. The DNA for the CDR3 is TGTGCCAGCAGTCCTGGACCGGCAGGGGAAAAACTGTTTTTT.

This chain links TRBV2 with TRBJ2-2; 9 nucleotides align to TRBD2. CDR1 SNHLY and CDR2 FYNNEI come from the germline V gene. This CDR3 comprises 15 residues. Unmatched junction bases numbered 10, after V lost 8 bases and J lost 6 bases. The CDR3 nucleotides are TGTGCCAGCTTAGGCCGGGCGGGAGGGCCCGGGGAGCTGTTTTTT. It is translated as CASLGRAGGPGELFF.

This clonotype has a handful of counts. The germline gene is not matched at one end of the junction; a read error may be the cause. As DNA, the CDR3 is TGCAGTGCTAGAGTTGCGGGAGGGAACACGGGGGAGCTGTTTTTT. Translation: CSARVAGGNTGELFF. The V gene is TRBV20-1, the J gene TRBJ2-2; 9 bases agree with TRBD2. CDR3 size: 15 residues. Germline values: CDR1 DFQATT, CDR2 SNEGSKA (reference sequence).

This chain uses TRBV28 with TRBJ2-1; 8 bases are a match to TRBD2. CDR1 is MDHEN and CDR2 is SYDVKM in the germline V gene. V trimming: 1 base; J trimming: 10 bases; junction bases outside the gene matches: 6. The CDR3 is made up of 14 amino acids. The CDR3 sequence: CASSLYGRTSEQFF. The CDR3 nucleotides read TGTGCCAGCAGTTTATACGGCCGGACTAGCGAGCAGTTCTTC.

This clonotype was found a few times. The V call is TRBV28, the J call TRBJ1-2; 7 bases agree with TRBD1. CDR1 is MDHEN and CDR2 is SYDVKM in the germline V gene. V was pared by 3 bases and J by 0 bases, with 7 bases of the junction left unmatched. CDR3 length: 16 residues. DNA for the CDR3: TGTGCCAGCAGTTTTGCAGGGACAGAAGCTAACTATGGCTACACCTTC. It is translated as CASSFAGTEANYGYTF.

This chain uses TRBV27 with TRBJ1-2; D remains ambiguous. V dropped 6 bases and J dropped 4 bases, with 12 bases sitting between them. Germline V gene data show CDR1 as MNHEY and CDR2 as SMNVEV (reference sequence). The CDR3 covers 13 residues. CDR3 sequence (DNA): TGTGCCAGCAGCCCCACAGAGACCTATGGCTACACCTTC. It specifies CASSPTETYGYTF.

This clonotype appeared many times. The chain employs TRBV7-2 and TRBJ2-5, with D possibly TRBD1 on 5 matching bases. Germline CDR1 reads SGHTA; CDR2 reads FQGNSA. V lost 4 bases, J lost 5 bases, and 14 bases lay in between. The CDR3 sequence is 14 residues long. The CDR3 bases are TGTGCCAGCAGCTCGTACGGACACCGGGAGACCCAGTACTTC. Translation: CASSSYGHRETQYF.

The chain couples TRBV19 to TRBJ2-5; D is possibly TRBD1 (5 bases). Near its end, the DNA agrees better with TRBJ2-7, so the J call may be wrong. This CDR3 comprises 13 residues. Germline values: CDR1 LNHDA, CDR2 SQIVND (reference sequence). The CDR3 reads CATGPTGSYEQYF. In DNA, the CDR3 is TGTGCCACAGGGCCGACGGGCTCCTACGAGCAGTACTTC.

This clonotype was counted only a few times. The chain links TRBV11-2 to TRBJ2-2; weak D call: TRBD1 (5 bases). The CDR3 contains 13 residues. The germline V gene has CDR1 SGHAT and CDR2 FQNNGV. The ends were cut back, 5 bases at V and 6 bases at J, with 10 bases in the middle. The CDR3 nucleotides are TGTGCCAGCAGCCAGGGTTTTGCCGGGGAGCTGTTTTTT. It encodes CASSQGFAGELFF.

In its sample, this clonotype was seen a few times. The chain links TRBV5-6 to TRBJ2-5, with a possible D match to TRBD2 (6 bases). From germline, CDR1 is SGHDT and CDR2 YYEEEE. The CDR3 loop spans 15 amino acids. Trimming took 3 bases from V and 2 from J, leaving 14 bases between them. This chain's CDR3 is CASSSPAGTQETQYF. The CDR3 DNA sequence: TGTGCCAGCAGCTCCCCCGCGGGGACTCAAGAGACCCAGTACTTC.

The genes are TRBV4-3 and TRBJ2-1; tentative D call: TRBD1 (5 bases). The germline V and J ends were trimmed by 0 bases and 4 bases, with 19 bases remaining between them. The CDR3 runs 18 residues. Germline V gene lookup returns CDR1 LGHNA and CDR2 YSLEER. In nucleotides, the CDR3 is TGCGCCAGCAGCCAAGATCAGGGATCCTCCAGCAATTACAATGAGCAGTTCTTC. Protein product: CASSQDQGSSSNYNEQFF.

V gene TRBV7-8 combines with J gene TRBJ2-3, with 7 bases aligning to TRBD1. Germline V gene lookup returns CDR1 SGHVS and CDR2 FQNEAQ. The V gene end was trimmed by 5 bases and the J gene end by 0 bases; junction bases not matched to a gene: 8. The CDR3 runs to 16 residues. Here the CDR3 reads CASSLNSQGSTDTQYF. The DNA of the CDR3 is TGTGCCAGCAGCCTCAACTCACAGGGGAGCACAGATACGCAGTATTTT.

The gene calls are TRBV4-1 and TRBJ2-1, with TRBD1 identical over 10 bases. This CDR3 has 16 amino acids. Losses at the gene ends were 3 bases for V and 6 bases for J; bases not matched to a gene: 8. Germline assignment: CDR1 MGHRA and CDR2 YSYEKL. The CDR3 sequence is CASSHNPWTGGNEQFF. As DNA, the CDR3 is TGCGCCAGCAGCCACAACCCCTGGACAGGGGGCAATGAGCAGTTCTTC.

CDR3 amino acids: CASSVESSSGLTDTQYF. CDR3 DNA sequence: TGTGCCAGCAGCGTAGAGTCTTCTAGCGGTCTCACGGATACGCAGTATTTT. This chain uses TRBV9 with TRBJ2-3; TRBD2 matches 7 bases. The CDR3 covers 17 residues. Germline V CDR1 and CDR2: SGDLS, YYNGEE. Trimming cost V 0 bases and J 6 bases; bases outside gene matches: 13.

The CDR3 DNA sequence: TGTGCCAGCAGCTTAGATGGTAGCCCAGACACCGGGGAGCTGTTTTTT. Translation: CASSLDGSPDTGELFF. V is TRBV11-3 and J is TRBJ2-2; D gene unclear. V lost 0 bases and J lost 3, with 11 bases in between. Germline CDR1 and CDR2: SGHNT and YENEEA. This CDR3 is 16 amino acids long.